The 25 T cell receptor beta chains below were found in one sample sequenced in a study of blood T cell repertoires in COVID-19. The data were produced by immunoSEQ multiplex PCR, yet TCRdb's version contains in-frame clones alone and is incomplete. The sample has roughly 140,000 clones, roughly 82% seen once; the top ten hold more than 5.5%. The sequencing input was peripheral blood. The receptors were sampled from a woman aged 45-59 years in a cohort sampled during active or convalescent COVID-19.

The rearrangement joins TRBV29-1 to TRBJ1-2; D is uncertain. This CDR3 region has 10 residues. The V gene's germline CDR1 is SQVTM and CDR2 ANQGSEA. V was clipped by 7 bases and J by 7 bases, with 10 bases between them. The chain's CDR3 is CSGLESGYTF. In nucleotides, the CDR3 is TGCAGCGGCCTCGAGAGTGGCTACACCTTC.

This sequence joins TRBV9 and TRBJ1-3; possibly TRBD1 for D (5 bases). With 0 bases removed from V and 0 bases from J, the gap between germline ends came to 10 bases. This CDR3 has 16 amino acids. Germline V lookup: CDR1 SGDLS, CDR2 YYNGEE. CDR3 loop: CASSVDRHVSGNTIYF. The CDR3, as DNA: TGTGCCAGCAGCGTAGACAGGCACGTCTCTGGAAACACCATATATTTT.

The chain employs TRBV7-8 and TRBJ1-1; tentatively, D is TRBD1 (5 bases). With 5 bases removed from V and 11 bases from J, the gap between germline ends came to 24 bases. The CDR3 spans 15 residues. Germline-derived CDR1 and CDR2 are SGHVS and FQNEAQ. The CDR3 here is CASSPGQGLPRMAFF. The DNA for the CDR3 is TGTGCCAGCAGCCCGGGGCAGGGACTCCCTCGAATGGCTTTCTTT.

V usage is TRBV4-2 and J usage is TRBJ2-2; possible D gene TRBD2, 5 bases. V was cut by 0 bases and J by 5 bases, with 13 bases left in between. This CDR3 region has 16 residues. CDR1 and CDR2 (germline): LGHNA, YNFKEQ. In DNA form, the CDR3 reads TGTGCCAGCAGCCAAGACGTCCCTGGCGGGACCGGGGAGCTGTTTTTT. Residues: CASSQDVPGGTGELFF.

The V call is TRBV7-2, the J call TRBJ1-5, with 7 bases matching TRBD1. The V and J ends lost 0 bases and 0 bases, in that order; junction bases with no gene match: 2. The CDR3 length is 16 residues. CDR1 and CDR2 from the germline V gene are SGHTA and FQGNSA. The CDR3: CASSLARGYSNQPQHF. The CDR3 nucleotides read TGTGCCAGCAGCTTAGCCAGGGGGTATAGCAATCAGCCCCAGCATTTT. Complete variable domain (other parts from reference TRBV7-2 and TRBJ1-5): GAGVSQSPSNKVTEKGKDVELRCDPISGHTALYWYRQSLGQGLEFLIYFQGNSAPDKSGLPSDRFSAERTGGSVSTLTIQRTQQEDSAVYLCASSLARGYSNQPQHFGDGTRLSIL.

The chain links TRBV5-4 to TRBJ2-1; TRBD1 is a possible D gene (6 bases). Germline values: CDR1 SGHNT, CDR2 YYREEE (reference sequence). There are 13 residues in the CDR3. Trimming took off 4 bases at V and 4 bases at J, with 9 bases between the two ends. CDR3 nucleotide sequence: TGTGCCAGCAGCCGACAGGAATACAATGAGCAGTTCTTC. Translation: CASSRQEYNEQFF. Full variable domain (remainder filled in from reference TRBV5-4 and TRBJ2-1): ETGVTQSPTHLIKTRGQQVTLRCSSQSGHNTVSWYQQALGQGPQFIFQYYREEENGRGNFPPRFSGLQFPNYSSELNVNALELDDSALYLCASSRQEYNEQFFGPGTRLTVL.

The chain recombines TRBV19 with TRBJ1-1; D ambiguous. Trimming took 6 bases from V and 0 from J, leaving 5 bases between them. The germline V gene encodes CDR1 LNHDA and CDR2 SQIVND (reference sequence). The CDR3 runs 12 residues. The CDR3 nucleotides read TGTGCCAGTAGGTCCATGAACACTGAAGCTTTCTTT. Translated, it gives CASRSMNTEAFF.

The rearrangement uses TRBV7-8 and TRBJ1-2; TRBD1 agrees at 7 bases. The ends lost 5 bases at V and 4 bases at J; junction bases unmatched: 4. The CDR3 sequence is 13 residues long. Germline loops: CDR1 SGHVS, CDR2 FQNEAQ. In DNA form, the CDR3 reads TGTGCCAGCAGCCCGCAGGGGGGCTATGGCTACACCTTC. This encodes CASSPQGGYGYTF. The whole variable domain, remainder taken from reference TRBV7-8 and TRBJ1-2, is GAGVSQSPRYKVAKRGQDVALRCDPISGHVSLFWYQQALGQGPEFLTYFQNEAQLDKSGLPSDRFFAERPEGSVSTLKIQRTQQEDSAVYLCASSPQGGYGYTFGSGTRLTVV.

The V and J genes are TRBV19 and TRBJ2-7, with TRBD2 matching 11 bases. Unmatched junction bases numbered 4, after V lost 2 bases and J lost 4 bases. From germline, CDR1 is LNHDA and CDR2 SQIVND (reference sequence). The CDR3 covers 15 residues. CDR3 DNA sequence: TGTGCCAGTAGTATAAATAGCGGGGGGGAATACGAGCAGTACTTC. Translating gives CASSINSGGEYEQYF.

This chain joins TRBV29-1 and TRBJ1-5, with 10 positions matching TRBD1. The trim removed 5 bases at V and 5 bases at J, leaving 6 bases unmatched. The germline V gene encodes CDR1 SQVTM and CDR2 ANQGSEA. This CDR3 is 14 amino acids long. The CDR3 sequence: CSVLDRGHDQPQHF. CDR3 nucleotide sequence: TGCAGCGTTCTCGACAGGGGGCACGATCAGCCCCAGCATTTT.

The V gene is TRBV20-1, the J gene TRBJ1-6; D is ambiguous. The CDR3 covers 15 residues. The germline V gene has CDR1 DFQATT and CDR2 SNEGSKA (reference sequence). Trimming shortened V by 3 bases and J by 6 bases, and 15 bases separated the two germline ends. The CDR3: CSASLSASLNSPLHF. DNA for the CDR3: TGCAGTGCTAGTCTGTCTGCGAGTCTTAATTCACCCCTCCACTTT.

For the CDR3, the DNA is TGTGCCAGTAGTCGGCCAGGGACTGGAAACACCATATATTTT. It translates to CASSRPGTGNTIYF. This chain connects TRBV19 to TRBJ1-3, with a possible D match to TRBD1 (5 bases). This CDR3 is built from 14 residues. Deletions cut 5 bases from V and 2 bases from J, with 10 bases between. The germline CDR1 and CDR2 sequences are LNHDA and SQIVND (reference sequence).

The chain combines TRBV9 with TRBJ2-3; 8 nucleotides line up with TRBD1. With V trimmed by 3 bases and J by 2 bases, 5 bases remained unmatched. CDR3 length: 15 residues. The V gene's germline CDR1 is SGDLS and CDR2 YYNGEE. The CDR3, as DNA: TGTGCCAGCAGCGCCACAGGGGGGACCACAGATACGCAGTATTTT. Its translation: CASSATGGTTDTQYF. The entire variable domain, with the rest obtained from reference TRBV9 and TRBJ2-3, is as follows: DSGVTQTPKHLITATGQRVTLRCSPRSGDLSVYWYQQSLDQGLQFLIQYYNGEERAKGNILERFSAQQFPDLHSELNLSSLELGDSALYFCASSATGGTTDTQYFGPGTRLTVL.

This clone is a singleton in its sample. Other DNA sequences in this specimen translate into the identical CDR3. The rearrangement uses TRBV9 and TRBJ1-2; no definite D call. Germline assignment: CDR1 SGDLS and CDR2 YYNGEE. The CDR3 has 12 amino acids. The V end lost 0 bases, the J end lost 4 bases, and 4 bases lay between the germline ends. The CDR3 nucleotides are TGTGCCAGCAGCGTAGACAGCTATGGCTACACCTTC. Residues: CASSVDSYGYTF.

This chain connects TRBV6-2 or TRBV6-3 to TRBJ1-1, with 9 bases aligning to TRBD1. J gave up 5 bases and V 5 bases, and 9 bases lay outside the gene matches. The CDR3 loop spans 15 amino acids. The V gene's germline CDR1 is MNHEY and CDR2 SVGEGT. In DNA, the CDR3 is TGTGCCAGCAGTGCCTTACAGGGGGCGCGGACTGAAGCTTTCTTT. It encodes CASSALQGARTEAFF.

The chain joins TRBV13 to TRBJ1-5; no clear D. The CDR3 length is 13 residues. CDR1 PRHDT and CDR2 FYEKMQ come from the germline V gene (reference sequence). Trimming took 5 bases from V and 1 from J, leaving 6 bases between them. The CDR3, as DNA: TGTGCCAGCAGCGAGCGGAGCAATCAGCCCCAGCATTTT. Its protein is CASSERSNQPQHF.

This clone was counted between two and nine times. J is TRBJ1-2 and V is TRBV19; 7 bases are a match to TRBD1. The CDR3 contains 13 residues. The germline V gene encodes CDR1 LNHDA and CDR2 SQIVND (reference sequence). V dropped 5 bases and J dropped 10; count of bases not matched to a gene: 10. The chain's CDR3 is CASSFRDRPSYTF. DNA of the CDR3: TGTGCCAGTAGTTTCCGGGACAGACCCTCCTACACCTTC. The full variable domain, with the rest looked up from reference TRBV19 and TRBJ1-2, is DGGITQSPKYLFRKEGQNVTLSCEQNLNHDAMYWYRQDPGQGLRLIYYSQIVNDFQKGDIAEGYSVSREKKESFPLTVTSAQKNPTAFYLCASSFRDRPSYTFGSGTRLTVV.

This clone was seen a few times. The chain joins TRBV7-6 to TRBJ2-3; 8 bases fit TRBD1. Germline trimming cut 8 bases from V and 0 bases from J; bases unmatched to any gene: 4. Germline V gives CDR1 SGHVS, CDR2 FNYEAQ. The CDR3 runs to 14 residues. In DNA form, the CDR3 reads TGTGCCAGCGTTCAGGGGGCCAGCACAGATACGCAGTATTTT. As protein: CASVQGASTDTQYF.

In nucleotides, the CDR3 is TGTGCCAGCAGCGTCCGTGGACAGGAGAACACTGAAGCTTTCTTT. This gives the protein CASSVRGQENTEAFF. J is TRBJ1-1 and V is TRBV9, with 7 bases that match TRBD1. Per germline, CDR1 SGDLS and CDR2 YYNGEE. The trim removed 2 bases at V and 1 base at J, leaving 5 bases unmatched. The CDR3 runs 15 residues. The full variable domain, completed using reference TRBV9 and TRBJ1-1, is DSGVTQTPKHLITATGQRVTLRCSPRSGDLSVYWYQQSLDQGLQFLIQYYNGEERAKGNILERFSAQQFPDLHSELNLSSLELGDSALYFCASSVRGQENTEAFFGQGTRLTVV.

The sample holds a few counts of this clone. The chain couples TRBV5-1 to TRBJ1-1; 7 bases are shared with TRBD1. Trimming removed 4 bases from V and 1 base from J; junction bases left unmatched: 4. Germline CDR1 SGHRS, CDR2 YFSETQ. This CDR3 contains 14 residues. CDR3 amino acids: CASSRGTANTEAFF. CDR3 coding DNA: TGCGCCAGCAGCCGCGGGACAGCGAACACTGAAGCTTTCTTT.

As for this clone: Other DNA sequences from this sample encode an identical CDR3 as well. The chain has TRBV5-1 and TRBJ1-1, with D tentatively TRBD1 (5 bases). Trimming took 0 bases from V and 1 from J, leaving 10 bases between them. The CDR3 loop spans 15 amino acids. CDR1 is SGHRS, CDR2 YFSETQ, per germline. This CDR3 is CASSLVQGGNTEAFF. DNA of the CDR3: TGCGCCAGCAGCTTGGTGCAGGGTGGGAACACTGAAGCTTTCTTT.

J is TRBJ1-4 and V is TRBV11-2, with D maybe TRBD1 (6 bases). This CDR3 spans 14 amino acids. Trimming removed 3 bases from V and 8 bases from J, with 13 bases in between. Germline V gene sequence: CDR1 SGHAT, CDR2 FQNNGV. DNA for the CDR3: TGTGCCAGCAGCTTCCGACAGGCAGGGGAAAAACTGTTTTTT. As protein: CASSFRQAGEKLFF.

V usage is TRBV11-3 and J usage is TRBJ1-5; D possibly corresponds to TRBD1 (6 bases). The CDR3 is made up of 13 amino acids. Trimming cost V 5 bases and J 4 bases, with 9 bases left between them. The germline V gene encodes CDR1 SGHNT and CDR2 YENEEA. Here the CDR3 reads CASSHQGNQPQHF. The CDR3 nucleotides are TGTGCCAGCAGCCATCAGGGGAATCAGCCCCAGCATTTT.

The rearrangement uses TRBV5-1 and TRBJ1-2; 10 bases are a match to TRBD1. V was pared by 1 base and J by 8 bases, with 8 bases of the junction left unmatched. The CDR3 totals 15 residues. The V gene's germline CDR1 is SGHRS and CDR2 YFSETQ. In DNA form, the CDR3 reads TGCGCCAGCAGCTTGCTCTTCGACAGGGGGCGCGGCTACACCTTC. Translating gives CASSLLFDRGRGYTF.

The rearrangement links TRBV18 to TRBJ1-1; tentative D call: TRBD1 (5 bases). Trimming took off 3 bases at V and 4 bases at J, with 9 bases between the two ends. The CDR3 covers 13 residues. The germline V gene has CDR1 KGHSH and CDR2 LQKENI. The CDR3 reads CASSPGLGTEAFF. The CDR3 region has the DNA TGTGCCAGCTCACCGGGACTCGGCACTGAAGCTTTCTTT. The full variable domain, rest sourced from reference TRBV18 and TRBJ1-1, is NAGVMQNPRHLVRRRGQEARLRCSPMKGHSHVYWYRQLPEEGLKFMVYLQKENIIDESGMPKERFSAEFPKEGPSILRIQQVVRGDSAAYFCASSPGLGTEAFFGQGTRLTVV.